This T cell receptor (beta chain) is drawn from a study of T cell repertoires in cytomegalovirus infection. Whole-study context: Carrying CMV and the relevant HLA type showed in public TCR beta signatures. The study, taken as a whole, reports: The study identified carriers of CMV plus the relevant HLA from cumulative public TCR beta family frequency. Predominance within the ex vivo response was attributable to HLA-C-restricted CMV-specific TCR beta clonotypes.

As to this clonotype: Its antigen is currently unknown.

TCRdb reprocessed the reads via MiXCR and lists one record per CDR3 protein. The top ten hold 20% to 30% of the sample, which has fewer than 550,000 distinct CDR3 sequences, approximately 16% seen once. CDR1 MNHEY and CDR2 SVGAGI come from the germline V gene. The CDR3 runs 13 residues. V gave up 2 bases and J gave up 7 bases, with 8 bases separating them. The V gene is TRBV6-5, the J gene TRBJ1-4; no reliable D call. The sequence came from a human donor in good health (CMV status not recorded). Some clones in this sample may be carry-over from other donors' samples. The sequencing sample was made of CD8+ T cells from PBMCs. The DNA of the CDR3 is TGTGCCAGCAGTTACGCCCGATTTGAAAAACTGTTTTTT. Its translation: CASSYARFEKLFF.